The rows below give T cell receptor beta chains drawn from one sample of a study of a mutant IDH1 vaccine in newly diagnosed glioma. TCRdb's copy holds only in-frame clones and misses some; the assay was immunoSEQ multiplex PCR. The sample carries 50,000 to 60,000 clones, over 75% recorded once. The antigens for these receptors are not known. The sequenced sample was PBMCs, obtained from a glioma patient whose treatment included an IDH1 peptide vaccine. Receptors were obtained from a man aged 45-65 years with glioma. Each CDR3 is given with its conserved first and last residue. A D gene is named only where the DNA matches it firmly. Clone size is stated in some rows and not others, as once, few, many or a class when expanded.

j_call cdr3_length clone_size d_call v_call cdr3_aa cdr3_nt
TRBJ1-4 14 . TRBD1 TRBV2 CASRKTGGFEKLFF TGTGCCAGCAGAAAGACAGGGGGCTTTGAAAAACTGTTTTTT
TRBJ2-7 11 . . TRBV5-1 CASSQMGEQYF TGCGCCAGCAGCCAGATGGGCGAGCAGTACTTC
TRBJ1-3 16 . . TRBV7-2 CASSLPRGRSGNTIYF TGTGCCAGCAGCTTACCGCGGGGCCGCTCTGGAAACACCATATATTTT
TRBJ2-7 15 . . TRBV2 CASSEERGAAYEQYF TGTGCCAGCAGTGAAGAGCGAGGGGCCGCCTACGAGCAGTACTTC
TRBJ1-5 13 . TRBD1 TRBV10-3 CAAGQGGDQPQHF TGTGCCGCCGGACAGGGGGGAGATCAGCCCCAGCATTTT
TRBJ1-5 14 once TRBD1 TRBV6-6 CASSVQGVNQPQHF TGTGCCAGCAGTGTACAGGGGGTCAATCAGCCCCAGCATTTT
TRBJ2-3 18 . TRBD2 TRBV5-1 CASSLVGLTSGGRDTQYF TGCGCCAGCAGCTTGGTGGGACTGACTAGCGGGGGCCGAGATACGCAGTATTTT
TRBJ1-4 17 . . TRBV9 CASSVGPRGDTNEKLFF TGTGCCAGCAGCGTAGGCCCCAGGGGTGACACTAATGAAAAACTGTTTTTT
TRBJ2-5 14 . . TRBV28 CASSGHREGETQYF TGTGCCAGCAGTGGACACAGGGAAGGTGAGACCCAGTACTTC
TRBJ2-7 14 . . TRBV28 CASSLNSPVHEQYF TGTGCCAGCAGTTTAAATTCCCCAGTACACGAGCAGTACTTC
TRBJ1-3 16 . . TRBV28 CASSLVRLSSGNTIYF TGTGCCAGCAGTTTAGTCAGGCTAAGCTCTGGAAACACCATATATTTT
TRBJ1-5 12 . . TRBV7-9 CASSSLGQPQHF TGTGCCAGCAGCTCCCTCGGACAGCCCCAGCATTTT
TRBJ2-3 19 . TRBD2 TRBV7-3 CASSLRGLAGGSSTDTQYF TGTGCCAGCAGCTTAAGGGGACTAGCGGGAGGGTCTAGCACAGATACGCAGTATTTT
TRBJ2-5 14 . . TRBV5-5 CASRHRGIQETQYF TGTGCCAGCAGACACCGAGGAATCCAAGAGACCCAGTACTTC
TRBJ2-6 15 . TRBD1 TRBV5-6 CASRFRGPGANVLTF TGTGCCAGCAGATTCAGGGGGCCTGGGGCCAACGTCCTGACTTTC
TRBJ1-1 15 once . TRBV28 CASTAEGRGNTEAFF TGTGCCAGCACCGCTGAGGGTCGAGGGAACACTGAAGCTTTCTTT
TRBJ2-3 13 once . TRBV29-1 CSVARLSTDTQYF TGCAGCGTTGCGAGACTAAGCACAGATACGCAGTATTTT
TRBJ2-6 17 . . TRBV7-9 CASSLTWEHSGANVLTF TGTGCCAGCAGCCTCACGTGGGAACACTCTGGGGCCAACGTCCTGACTTTC
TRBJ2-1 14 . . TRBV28 CASSLLGPGLEQFF TGTGCCAGCAGTTTATTGGGTCCGGGTCTTGAGCAGTTCTTC
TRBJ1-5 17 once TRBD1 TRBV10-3 CAISESAGGAAAQPQHF TGTGCCATCAGTGAGTCAGCAGGGGGCGCGGCCGCTCAGCCCCAGCATTTT
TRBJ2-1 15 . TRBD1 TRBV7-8 CASSSGQGPVNEQFF TGTGCCAGCAGCAGTGGACAGGGGCCAGTGAATGAGCAGTTCTTC
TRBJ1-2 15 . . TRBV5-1 CASSTDGQTIYGYTF TGCGCCAGCAGCACAGACGGACAGACAATCTATGGCTACACCTTC
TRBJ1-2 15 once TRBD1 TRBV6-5 CASSALSHRGGGYTF TGTGCCAGCAGTGCCTTATCCCACAGGGGCGGTGGCTACACCTTC
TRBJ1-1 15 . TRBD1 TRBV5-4 CASSFQSRDRVRAFF TGTGCCAGCAGCTTCCAGTCCCGGGACAGGGTTAGAGCTTTCTTT
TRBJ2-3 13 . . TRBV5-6 CASSPPSTDTQYF TGTGCCAGCAGCCCACCGAGCACAGATACGCAGTATTTT
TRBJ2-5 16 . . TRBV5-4 CASSLSGGPAGETQYF TGTGCCAGCAGCTTGAGTGGGGGCCCCGCTGGGGAGACCCAGTACTTC
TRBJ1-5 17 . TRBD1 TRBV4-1 CASSARTGKGGNQPQHF TGCGCCAGCAGCGCCCGGACAGGGAAAGGGGGCAATCAGCCCCAGCATTTT
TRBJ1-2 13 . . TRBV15 CATSSTVNYGYTF TGTGCCACCAGCTCGACAGTTAACTATGGCTACACCTTC
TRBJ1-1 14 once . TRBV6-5 CASSSGGMNTEAFF TGTGCCAGCAGTAGCGGGGGGATGAACACTGAAGCTTTCTTT
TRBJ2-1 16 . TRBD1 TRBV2 CASSIDPGQGMDEQFF TGTGCCAGCAGTATTGATCCGGGACAGGGTATGGATGAGCAGTTCTTC
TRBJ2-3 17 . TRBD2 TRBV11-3 CASSSGLAGEGTDTQYF TGTGCCAGCAGCTCGGGACTAGCGGGAGAAGGGACAGATACGCAGTATTTT
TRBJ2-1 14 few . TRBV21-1 CASSKVGHYNEQFF TGTGCCAGCAGCAAAGTCGGCCACTACAATGAGCAGTTCTTC
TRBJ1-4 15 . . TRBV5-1 CASSLAGVGNEKLFF TGCGCCAGCAGCTTGGCGGGGGTTGGTAATGAAAAACTGTTTTTT
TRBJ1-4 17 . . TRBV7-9 CASSLTIGPTTNEKLFF TGTGCCAGCAGCTTAACGATTGGGCCCACAACTAATGAAAAACTGTTTTTT
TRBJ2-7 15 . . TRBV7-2 CASSLYPQGSYEQYF TGTGCCAGCAGCTTATATCCCCAGGGTTCCTACGAGCAGTACTTC
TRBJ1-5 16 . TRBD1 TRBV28 CASSLVARGANQPQHF TGTGCCAGCAGTTTAGTCGCCAGGGGGGCCAATCAGCCCCAGCATTTT
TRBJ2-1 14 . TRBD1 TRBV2 CASRYGTGLNEQFF TGTGCCAGCAGATATGGGACAGGGCTGAATGAGCAGTTCTTC
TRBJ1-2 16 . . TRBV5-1 CASTPSGGEINYGYTF TGCGCCAGCACCCCGTCGGGGGGGGAGATTAACTATGGCTACACCTTC
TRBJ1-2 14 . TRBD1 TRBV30 CAWSGGTGGYGYTF TGTGCCTGGAGTGGAGGGACAGGGGGCTATGGCTACACCTTC
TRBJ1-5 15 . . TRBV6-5 CASRKNVGSNQPQHF TGTGCCAGCAGGAAAAATGTGGGGAGCAATCAGCCCCAGCATTTT
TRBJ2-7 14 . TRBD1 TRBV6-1 CASSKMGQAVEQYF TGTGCCAGCAGTAAGATGGGACAGGCTGTCGAGCAGTACTTC
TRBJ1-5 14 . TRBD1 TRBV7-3 CASRGPALHQPQHF TGTGCCTCAAGGGGGCCAGCCCTACATCAGCCCCAGCATTTT
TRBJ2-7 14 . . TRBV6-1 CASSARTEAYEQYF TGTGCCAGCAGTGCTCGGACGGAAGCCTACGAGCAGTACTTC
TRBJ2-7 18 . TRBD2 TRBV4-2 CASSQDRTSGNRPYEQYF TGTGCCAGCAGCCAAGATCGGACTAGCGGGAACCGGCCCTACGAGCAGTACTTC
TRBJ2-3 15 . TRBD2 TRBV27 CASSQRLAGTDTQYF TGTGCCAGCAGCCAGCGACTAGCGGGCACAGATACGCAGTATTTT
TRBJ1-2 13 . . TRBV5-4 CASSSGIAYGYTF TGTGCCAGCAGCTCAGGGATAGCCTATGGCTACACCTTC
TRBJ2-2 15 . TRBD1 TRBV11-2 CASSAGQANTGELFF TGTGCCAGCAGCGCGGGACAGGCGAACACCGGGGAGCTGTTTTTT
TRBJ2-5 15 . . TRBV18 CASSPEARGGETQYF TGTGCCAGCTCACCGGAGGCCCGTGGTGGGGAGACCCAGTACTTC
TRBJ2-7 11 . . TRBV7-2 CASSSQGTQYF TGTGCCAGCAGCTCGCAGGGAACGCAGTACTTC
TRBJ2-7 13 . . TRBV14 CASSPWGRYEQYF TGTGCCAGCAGCCCCTGGGGGAGGTACGAGCAGTACTTC
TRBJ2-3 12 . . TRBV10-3 CAISEGTDTQYF TGTGCCATCAGTGAAGGGACAGATACGCAGTATTTT
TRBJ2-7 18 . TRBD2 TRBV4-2 CASSQDHSGLAASYEQYF TGTGCCAGCAGCCAAGATCATTCGGGACTAGCGGCATCCTACGAGCAGTACTTC
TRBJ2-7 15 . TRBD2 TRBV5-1 CASSSRLADKYEQYF TGCGCCAGCAGCTCCAGACTAGCGGACAAATACGAGCAGTACTTC
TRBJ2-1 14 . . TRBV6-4 CASKTRGFNNEQFF TGTGCCAGCAAAACCAGGGGTTTTAACAATGAGCAGTTCTTC
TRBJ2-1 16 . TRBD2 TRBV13 CASSLLAGSSYNEQFF TGTGCCAGCAGCTTACTAGCGGGGAGCTCCTACAATGAGCAGTTCTTC
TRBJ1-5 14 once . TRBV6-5 CASSYQAGDQPQHF TGTGCCAGCAGTTACCAGGCAGGGGATCAGCCCCAGCATTTT